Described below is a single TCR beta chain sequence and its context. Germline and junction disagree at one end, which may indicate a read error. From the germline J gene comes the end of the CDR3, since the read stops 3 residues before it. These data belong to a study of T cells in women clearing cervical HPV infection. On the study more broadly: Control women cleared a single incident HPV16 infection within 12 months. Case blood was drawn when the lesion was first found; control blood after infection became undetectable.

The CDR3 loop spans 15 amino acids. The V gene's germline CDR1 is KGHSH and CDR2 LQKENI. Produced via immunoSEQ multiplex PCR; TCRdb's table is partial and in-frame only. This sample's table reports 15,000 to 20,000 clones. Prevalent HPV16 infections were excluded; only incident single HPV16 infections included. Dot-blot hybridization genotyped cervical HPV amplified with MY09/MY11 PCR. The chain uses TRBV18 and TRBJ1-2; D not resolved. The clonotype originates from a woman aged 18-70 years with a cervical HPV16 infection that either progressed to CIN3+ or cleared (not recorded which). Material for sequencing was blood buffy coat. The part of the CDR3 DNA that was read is TGTGCCAACTCACCGCGGGCCTCCTCTTCGGATGGC. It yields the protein CANSPRASSSDG. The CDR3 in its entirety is CANSPRASSSDGYTF. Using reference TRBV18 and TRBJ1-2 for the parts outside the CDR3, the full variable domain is NAGVMQNPRHLVRRRGQEARLRCSPMKGHSHVYWYRQLPEEGLKFMVYLQKENIIDESGMPKERFSAEFPKEGPSILRIQQVVRGDSAAYFCANSPRASSSDGYTFGSGTRLTVV.